The clone carrying this TCR beta chain was observed many times. What it recognizes is unknown. The sample comes from a study of T-cell reconstitution after alpha-beta-depleted transplantation in children. Study-wide points: TCRbeta diversity was high at day 60 in some patients (a result of surviving recipient T cells and thymic progenitors). About two months after transplant, alpha-beta T cells reportedly came from several hundred expanded graft clones. Among T cells one year after transplant, newly produced cells accounted for most counts and diversity.

The germline gives CDR1 MDHEN, CDR2 SYDVKM. The CDR3 is made up of 15 amino acids. The V gene end was trimmed by 7 bases and the J gene end by 4 bases; junction bases not matched to a gene: 11. Unique molecular identifiers tagged the TCRbeta library. Each CDR3 protein is one row after TCRdb ran MiXCR on the PCR reads. The table has about 830,000 distinct CDR3 sequences, around 15% seen once. V and J are TRBV28 and TRBJ2-3; 7 bases line up with TRBD1. The sequencing used PBMCs, mostly from graft donor cells, collected 360 days after TCRalphabeta/CD19-depleted stem cell transplant. This TCR derives from a male patient aged 10 to 17 who had a stem cell transplant for acute lymphoblastic leukemia, so the T cells may come from the graft donor. Written as DNA, the CDR3 is TGTGCCAGCACCCCTTCACAGGGGAGAGCAGATACGCAGTATTTT. Its protein product is CASTPSQGRADTQYF.